This T cell receptor (beta chain) is drawn from a study of T-cell reconstitution after alpha-beta-depleted transplantation in children. Unique molecular identifiers were used to barcode this TCRbeta library. TCRdb passed the PCR reads through MiXCR, listing each CDR3 protein once. The table includes 360,000 or so distinct CDR3 sequences, roughly 22% detected once. This clonotype turned up a few times. The CDR3 has 11 amino acids. CDR1 ENHRY and CDR2 SYGVKD come from the germline V gene. Between the trimmed V and J ends, which lost 0 bases and 7 bases, there was a span of 2 bases. This clonotype was obtained from a human donor who donated a stem cell graft to a child with acute myeloid leukemia. The rearrangement links TRBV10-3 to TRBJ2-3; no clear D gene. The sequencing here drew on PBMCs from the stem cell graft donor, taken from the stem cell graft. DNA of the CDR3: TGTGCCATCAGTGAGTCACATACGCAGTATTTT. As protein: CAISESHTQYF.